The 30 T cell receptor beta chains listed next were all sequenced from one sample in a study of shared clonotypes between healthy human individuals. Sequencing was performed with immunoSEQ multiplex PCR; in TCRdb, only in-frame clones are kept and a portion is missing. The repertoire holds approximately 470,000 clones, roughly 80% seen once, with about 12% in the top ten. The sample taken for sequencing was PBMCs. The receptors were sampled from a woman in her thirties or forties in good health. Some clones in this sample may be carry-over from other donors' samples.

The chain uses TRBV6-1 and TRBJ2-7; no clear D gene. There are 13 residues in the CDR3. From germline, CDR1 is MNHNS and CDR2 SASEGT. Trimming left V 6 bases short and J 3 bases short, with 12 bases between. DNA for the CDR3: TGTGCCAGCAGCCGACCAGAGAACTACGAGCAGTACTTC. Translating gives CASSRPENYEQYF.

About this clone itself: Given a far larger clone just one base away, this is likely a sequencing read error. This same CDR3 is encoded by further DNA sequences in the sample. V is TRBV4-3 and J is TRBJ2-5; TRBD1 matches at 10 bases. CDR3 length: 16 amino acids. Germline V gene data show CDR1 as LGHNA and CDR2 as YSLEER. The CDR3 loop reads CASSQSGTGDRKTQYF. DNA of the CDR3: TGCGCAAGCAGCCAATCCGGGACAGGGGATCGAAAGACCCAGTACTTC.

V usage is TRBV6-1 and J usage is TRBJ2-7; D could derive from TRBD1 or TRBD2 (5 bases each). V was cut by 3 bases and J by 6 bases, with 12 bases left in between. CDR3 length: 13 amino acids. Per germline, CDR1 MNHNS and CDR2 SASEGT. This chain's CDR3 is CASSDEAGTEQYF. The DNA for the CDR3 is TGTGCCAGCAGTGACGAGGCAGGGACCGAGCAGTACTTC.

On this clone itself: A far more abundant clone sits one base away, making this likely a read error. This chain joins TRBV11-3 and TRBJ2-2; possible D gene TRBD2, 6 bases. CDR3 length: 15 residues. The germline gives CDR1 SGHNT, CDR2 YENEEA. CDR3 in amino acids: CASSTTLAGTGGLFF. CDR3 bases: TGTGCCAGCAGCACCACCCTAGCTGGGACCGGGGGGCTGTTTTTT.

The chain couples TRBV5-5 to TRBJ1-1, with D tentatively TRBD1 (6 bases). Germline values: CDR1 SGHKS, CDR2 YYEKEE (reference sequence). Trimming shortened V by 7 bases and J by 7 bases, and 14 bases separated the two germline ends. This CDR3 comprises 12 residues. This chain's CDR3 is CASLGAGSEAFF. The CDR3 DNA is TGTGCCAGCCTGGGGGCGGGGAGTGAAGCTTTCTTT. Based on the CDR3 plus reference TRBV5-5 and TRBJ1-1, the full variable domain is DAGVTQSPTHLIKTRGQQVTLRCSPISGHKSVSWYQQVLGQGPQFIFQYYEKEERGRGNFPDRFSARQFPNYSSELNVNALLLGDSALYLCASLGAGSEAFFGQGTRLTVV.

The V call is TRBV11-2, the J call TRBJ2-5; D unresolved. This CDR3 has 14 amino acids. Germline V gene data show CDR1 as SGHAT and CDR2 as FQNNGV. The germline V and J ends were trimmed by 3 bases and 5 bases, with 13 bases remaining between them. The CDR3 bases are TGTGCCAGCAGCTTCTCGACTTTAACCGAGACCCAGTACTTC. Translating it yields CASSFSTLTETQYF.

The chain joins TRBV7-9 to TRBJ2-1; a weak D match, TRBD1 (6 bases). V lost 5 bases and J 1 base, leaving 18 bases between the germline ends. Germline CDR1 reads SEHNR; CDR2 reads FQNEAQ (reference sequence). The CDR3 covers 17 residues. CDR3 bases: TGTGCCAGCAGCCCCCCTCAGGGGACCCCTTCCTACAATGAGCAGTTCTTC. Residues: CASSPPQGTPSYNEQFF.

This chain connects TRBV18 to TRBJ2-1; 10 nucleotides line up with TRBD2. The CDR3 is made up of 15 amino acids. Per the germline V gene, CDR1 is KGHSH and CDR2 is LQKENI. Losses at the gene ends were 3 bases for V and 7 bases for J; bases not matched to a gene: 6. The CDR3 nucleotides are TGTGCCAGCTCACCTGGGACTAGCGATTCAAATGAGCAGTTCTTC. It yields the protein CASSPGTSDSNEQFF.

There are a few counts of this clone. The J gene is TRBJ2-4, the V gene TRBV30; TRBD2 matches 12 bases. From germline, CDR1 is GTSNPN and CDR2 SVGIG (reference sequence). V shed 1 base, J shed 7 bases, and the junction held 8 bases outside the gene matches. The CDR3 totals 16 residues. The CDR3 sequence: CAWSARLAGAWNIQYF. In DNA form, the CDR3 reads TGTGCCTGGAGTGCCCGACTAGCGGGAGCTTGGAACATTCAGTACTTC.

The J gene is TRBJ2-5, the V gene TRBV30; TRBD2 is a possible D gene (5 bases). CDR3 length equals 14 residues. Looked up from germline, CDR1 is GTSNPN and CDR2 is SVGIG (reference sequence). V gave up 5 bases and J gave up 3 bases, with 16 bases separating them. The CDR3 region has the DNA TGTGCCTGGCACCGAGGGTGGGGAGAAGAGACCCAGTACTTC. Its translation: CAWHRGWGEETQYF.

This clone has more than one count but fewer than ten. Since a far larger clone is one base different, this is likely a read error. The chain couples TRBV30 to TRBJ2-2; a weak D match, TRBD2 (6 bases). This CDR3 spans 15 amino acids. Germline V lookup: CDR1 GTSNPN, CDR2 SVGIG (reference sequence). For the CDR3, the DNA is TGTGCCTGGAGTCGGCTAGCGACCATAACCGTGGAGCTGTTTTTT. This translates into CAWSRLATITVELFF.

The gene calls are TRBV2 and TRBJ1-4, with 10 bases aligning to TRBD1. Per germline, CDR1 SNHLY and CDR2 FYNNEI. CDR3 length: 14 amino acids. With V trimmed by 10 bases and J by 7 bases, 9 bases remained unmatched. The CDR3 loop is CAIIYRDRGEKLFF. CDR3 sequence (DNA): TGTGCCATTATTTACCGGGACAGGGGTGAAAAACTGTTTTTT.

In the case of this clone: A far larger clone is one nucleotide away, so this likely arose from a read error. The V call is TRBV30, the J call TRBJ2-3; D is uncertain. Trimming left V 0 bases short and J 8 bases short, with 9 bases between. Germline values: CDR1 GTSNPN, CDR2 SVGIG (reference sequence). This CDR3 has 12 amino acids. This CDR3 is CAWSVWLGTQYF. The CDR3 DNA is TGTGCCTGGAGTGTATGGCTGGGTACGCAGTATTTT.

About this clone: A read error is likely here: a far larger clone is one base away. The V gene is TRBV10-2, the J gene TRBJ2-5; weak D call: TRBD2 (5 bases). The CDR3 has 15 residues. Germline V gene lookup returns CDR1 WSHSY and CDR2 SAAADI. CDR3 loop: CASSKSRGGRETQYF. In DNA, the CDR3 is TGCGCCAGCAGTAAGTCCCGGGGTGGTCGAGAGACCCAGTACTTC.

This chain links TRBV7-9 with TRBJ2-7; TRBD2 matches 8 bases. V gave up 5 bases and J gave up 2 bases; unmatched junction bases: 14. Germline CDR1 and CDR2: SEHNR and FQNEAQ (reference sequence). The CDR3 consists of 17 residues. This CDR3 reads CASSTTAPAGETYEQYF. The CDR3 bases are TGTGCCAGCAGCACGACAGCGCCAGCGGGAGAAACCTACGAGCAGTACTTC.

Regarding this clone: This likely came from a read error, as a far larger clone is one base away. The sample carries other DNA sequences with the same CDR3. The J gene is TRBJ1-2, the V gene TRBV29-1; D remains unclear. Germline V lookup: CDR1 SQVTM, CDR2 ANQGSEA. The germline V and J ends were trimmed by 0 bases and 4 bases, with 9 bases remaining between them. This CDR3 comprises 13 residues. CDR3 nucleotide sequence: TGCAGCGTTGAAGATAGCTCAGTCTATGGCTACACCTTC. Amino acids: CSVEDSSVYGYTF.

CDR3 residues: CASSLDRGYGYTF. The CDR3 bases are TGTGCCAGCAGCTTGGACAGGGGCTATGGCTACACCTTC. The chain links TRBV5-6 to TRBJ1-2; 7 nucleotides align to TRBD1. Trimming took 0 bases from V and 4 from J; bases not matched to a gene: 0. The CDR3 consists of 13 residues. Germline V gene data show CDR1 as SGHDT and CDR2 as YYEEEE.

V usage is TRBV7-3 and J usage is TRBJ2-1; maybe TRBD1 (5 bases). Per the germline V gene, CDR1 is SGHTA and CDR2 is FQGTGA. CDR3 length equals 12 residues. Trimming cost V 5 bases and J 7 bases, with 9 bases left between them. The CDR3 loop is CASSATGNEQFF. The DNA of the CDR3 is TGTGCCAGCAGCGCAACAGGAAATGAGCAGTTCTTC. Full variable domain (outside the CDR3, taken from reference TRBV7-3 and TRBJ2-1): GAGVSQTPSNKVTEKGKYVELRCDPISGHTALYWYRQSLGQGPEFLIYFQGTGAADDSGLPNDRFFAVRPEGSVSTLKIQRTERGDSAVYLCASSATGNEQFFGPGTRLTVL.

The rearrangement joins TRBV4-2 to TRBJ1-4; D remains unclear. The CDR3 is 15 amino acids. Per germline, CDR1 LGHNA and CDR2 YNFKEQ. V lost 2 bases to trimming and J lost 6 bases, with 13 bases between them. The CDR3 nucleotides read TGTGCCAGCAGCCAAACCCCTACCCACGATGAAAAACTGTTTTTT. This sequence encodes CASSQTPTHDEKLFF.

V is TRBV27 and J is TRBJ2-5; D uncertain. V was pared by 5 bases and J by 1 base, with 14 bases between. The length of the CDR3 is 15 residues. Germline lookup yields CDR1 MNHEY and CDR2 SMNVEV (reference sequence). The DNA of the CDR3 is TGTGCCAGCAGTCCCCCCCGACTCGTCCAAGAGACCCAGTACTTC. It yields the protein CASSPPRLVQETQYF.

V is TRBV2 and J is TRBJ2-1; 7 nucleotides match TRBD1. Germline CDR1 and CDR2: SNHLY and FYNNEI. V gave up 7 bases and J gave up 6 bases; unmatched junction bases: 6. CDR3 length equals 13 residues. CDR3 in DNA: TGTGCCAGCACCCGTGGGACAGTCAATGAGCAGTTCTTC. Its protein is CASTRGTVNEQFF. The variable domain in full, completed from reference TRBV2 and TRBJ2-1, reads EPEVTQTPSHQVTQMGQEVILRCVPISNHLYFYWYRQILGQKVEFLVSFYNNEISEKSEIFDDQFSVERPDGSNFTLKIRSTKLEDSAMYFCASTRGTVNEQFFGPGTRLTVL.

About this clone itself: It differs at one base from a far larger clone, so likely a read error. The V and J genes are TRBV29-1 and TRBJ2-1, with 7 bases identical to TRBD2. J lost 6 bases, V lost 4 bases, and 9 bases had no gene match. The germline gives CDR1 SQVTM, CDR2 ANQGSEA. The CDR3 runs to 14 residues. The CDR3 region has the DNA TGCAGCGTTGTGGTGGGAGGGTTCTCCAATGAGCAGTTCTTC. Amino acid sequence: CSVVVGGFSNEQFF.

CDR3 region: CASSQDPGQGSEKLFF. In nucleotides, the CDR3 is TGCGCCAGCAGCCAAGATCCGGGACAGGGAAGTGAAAAACTGTTTTTT. The chain carries TRBV4-1 and TRBJ1-4; 9 bases agree with TRBD1. V lost 0 bases to trimming and J lost 7 bases; unmatched junction nucleotides: 6. Germline V gene lookup returns CDR1 MGHRA and CDR2 YSYEKL. The CDR3 totals 16 residues.

The CDR3 DNA sequence: TGCGCCAGCAGCTTCAAAGGGGCATCCCCTAGGACAGATACGCAGTATTTT. Its translation: CASSFKGASPRTDTQYF. The chain is built from TRBV5-1 and TRBJ2-3, with D perhaps matching TRBD1 (5 bases). Trimming took 2 bases from V and 3 from J, leaving 19 bases between them. CDR3 length: 17 amino acids. CDR1 is SGHRS and CDR2 is YFSETQ in the germline V gene.

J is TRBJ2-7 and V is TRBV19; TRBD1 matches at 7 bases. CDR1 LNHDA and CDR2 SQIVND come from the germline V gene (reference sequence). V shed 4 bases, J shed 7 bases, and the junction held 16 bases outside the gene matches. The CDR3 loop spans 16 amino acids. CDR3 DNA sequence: TGTGCCAGTAGTACTAACCGGGACAGCACGGCTAGGGAGCAGTACTTC. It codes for CASSTNRDSTAREQYF.

The DNA of the CDR3 is TGTGCCATCAGTTCACGACAGGTGGGGGAGACCCAGTACTTC. Its protein is CAISSRQVGETQYF. The chain recombines TRBV10-3 with TRBJ2-5, with D possibly TRBD1 on 6 matching bases. The CDR3 sequence is 14 residues long. V was pared by 5 bases and J by 5 bases, with 15 bases between. CDR1 ENHRY and CDR2 SYGVKD come from the germline V gene.

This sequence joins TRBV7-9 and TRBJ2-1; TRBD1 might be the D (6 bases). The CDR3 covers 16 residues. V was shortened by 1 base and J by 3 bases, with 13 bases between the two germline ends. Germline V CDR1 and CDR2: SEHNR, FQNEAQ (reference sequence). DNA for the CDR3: TGTGCCAGCAGCTTAGGGGTAGGGACACACTACAATGAGCAGTTCTTC. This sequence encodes CASSLGVGTHYNEQFF.

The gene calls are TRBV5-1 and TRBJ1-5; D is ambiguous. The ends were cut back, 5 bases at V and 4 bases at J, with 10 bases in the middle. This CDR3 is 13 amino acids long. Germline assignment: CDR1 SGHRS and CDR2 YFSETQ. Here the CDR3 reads CASRVGENQPQHF. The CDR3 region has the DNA TGCGCCAGCAGGGTGGGAGAGAATCAGCCCCAGCATTTT.

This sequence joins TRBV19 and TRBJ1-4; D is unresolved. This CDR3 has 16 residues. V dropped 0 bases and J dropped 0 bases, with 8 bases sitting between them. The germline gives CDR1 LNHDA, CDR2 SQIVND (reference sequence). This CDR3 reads CASSIDRRATNEKLFF. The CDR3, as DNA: TGTGCCAGTAGTATAGATCGCCGGGCAACTAATGAAAAACTGTTTTTT.

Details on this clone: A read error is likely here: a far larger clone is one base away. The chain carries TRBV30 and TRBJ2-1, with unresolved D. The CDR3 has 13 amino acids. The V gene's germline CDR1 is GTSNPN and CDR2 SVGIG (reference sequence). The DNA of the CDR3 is TGTGCCTGGAGTTTTACCGAATACAGTGAGCAGTTCTTC. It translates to CAWSFTEYSEQFF.